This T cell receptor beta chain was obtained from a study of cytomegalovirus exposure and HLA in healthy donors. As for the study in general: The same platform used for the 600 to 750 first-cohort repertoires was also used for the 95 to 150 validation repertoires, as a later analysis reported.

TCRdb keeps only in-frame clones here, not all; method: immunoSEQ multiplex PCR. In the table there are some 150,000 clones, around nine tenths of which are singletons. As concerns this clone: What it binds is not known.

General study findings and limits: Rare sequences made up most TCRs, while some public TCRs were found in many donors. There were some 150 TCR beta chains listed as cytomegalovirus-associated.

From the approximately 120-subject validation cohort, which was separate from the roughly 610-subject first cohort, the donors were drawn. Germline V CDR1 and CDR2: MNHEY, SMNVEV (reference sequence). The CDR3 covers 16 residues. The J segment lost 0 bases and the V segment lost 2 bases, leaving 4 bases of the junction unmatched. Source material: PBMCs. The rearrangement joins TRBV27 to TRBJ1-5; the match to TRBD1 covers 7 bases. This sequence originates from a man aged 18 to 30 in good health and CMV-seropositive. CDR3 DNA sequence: TGTGCCAGCAGTTTAACCGGGACAGCTAGCAATCAGCCCCAGCATTTT. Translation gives CASSLTGTASNQPQHF.